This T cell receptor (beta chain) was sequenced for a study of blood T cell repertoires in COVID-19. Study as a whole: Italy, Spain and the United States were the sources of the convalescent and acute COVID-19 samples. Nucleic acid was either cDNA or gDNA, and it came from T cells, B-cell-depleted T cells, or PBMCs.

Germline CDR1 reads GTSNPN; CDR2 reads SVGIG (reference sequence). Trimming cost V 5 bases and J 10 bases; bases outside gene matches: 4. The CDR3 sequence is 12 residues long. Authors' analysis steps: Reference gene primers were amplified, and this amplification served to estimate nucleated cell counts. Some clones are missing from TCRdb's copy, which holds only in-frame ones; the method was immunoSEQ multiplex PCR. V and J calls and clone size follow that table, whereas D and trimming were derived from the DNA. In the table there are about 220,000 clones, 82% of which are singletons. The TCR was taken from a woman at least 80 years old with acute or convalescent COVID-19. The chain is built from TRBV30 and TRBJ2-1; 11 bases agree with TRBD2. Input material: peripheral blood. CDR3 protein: CAWEVAGGEQFF. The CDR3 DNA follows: TGTGCCTGGGAGGTAGCGGGGGGGGAGCAGTTCTTC.